Shown below are 16 T cell receptor beta chains from a single sample sequenced in a study of early T cells in non-severe SARS-CoV-2 infection. In TCRdb, the 5' RACE reads were re-called with MiXCR into one record per CDR3 protein. The sample shows roughly 20,000 distinct CDR3 sequences, 4% of them seen only once. Sequencing used whole blood. Every receptor here comes from an adult who was a healthcare worker with PCR-confirmed SARS-CoV-2 infection or an uninfected control (not recorded which).

Regarding this clonotype: This may be a read error, as it is one base from a much larger clone. The chain is built from TRBV7-2 and TRBJ1-6; 7 bases are shared with TRBD1. Germline V gene lookup returns CDR1 SGHTA and CDR2 FQGNSA. V lost 4 bases, J lost 6 bases, and 3 bases stayed unmatched. CDR3 length: 14 residues. CDR3 in DNA: TGTGCCAGCAGCTCGGACAGGAGTAATTCACCCCTCCACTTT. Its translation is CASSSDRSNSPLHF.

This clonotype was observed at least ten times. The chain has TRBV28 and TRBJ1-2; perhaps TRBD1 as D (6 bases). Trimming stripped 6 bases from V and 2 bases from J, with 13 bases between. This CDR3 contains 14 residues. Germline V gives CDR1 MDHEN, CDR2 SYDVKM. The CDR3 sequence is CASRAPGTNYGYTF. CDR3 DNA sequence: TGTGCCAGCAGGGCCCCCGGGACAAACTATGGCTACACCTTC.

This clonotype was seen at least ten times. The chain uses TRBV11-2 and TRBJ1-1; D call uncertain. Trimming cost V 3 bases and J 7 bases, with 9 bases left between them. The CDR3 runs 12 residues. The germline gives CDR1 SGHAT, CDR2 FQNNGV. The CDR3 sequence: CASSLPVSEAFF. CDR3 nucleotide sequence: TGTGCCAGCAGCTTGCCGGTCAGTGAAGCTTTCTTT. The full variable domain, completed using reference TRBV11-2 and TRBJ1-1, is EAGVAQSPRYKIIEKRQSVAFWCNPISGHATLYWYQQILGQGPKLLIQFQNNGVVDDSQLPKDRFSAERLKGVDSTLKIQPAKLEDSAVYLCASSLPVSEAFFGQGTRLTVV.

This clonotype was recorded many times. The rearrangement joins TRBV5-4 to TRBJ2-3; D unresolved. Per germline, CDR1 SGHNT and CDR2 YYREEE (reference sequence). The CDR3 consists of 14 residues. Trimming removed 2 bases from V and 2 bases from J, with 9 bases in between. This CDR3 reads CASSFKGSTDTQYF. The CDR3 region has the DNA TGTGCCAGCAGCTTCAAAGGATCCACAGATACGCAGTATTTT.

This clonotype came up many times. The chain combines TRBV7-9 with TRBJ2-7, with D unclear. Germline V CDR1 and CDR2: SEHNR, FQNEAQ (reference sequence). The CDR3 runs to 11 residues. Trimming removed 7 bases at V and 5 bases at J, with 9 bases between. Written as DNA, the CDR3 is TGTGCCAGCACCCGCGGCAACGAGCAGTACTTC. It yields the protein CASTRGNEQYF.

Relative to its sample, this clonotype is medium-sized. The chain has TRBV7-6 and TRBJ2-1; 9 bases fit TRBD1. The V and J ends lost 5 bases and 6 bases, in that order; junction bases with no gene match: 8. The CDR3 is 15 residues long. Germline V CDR1 and CDR2: SGHVS, FNYEAQ. The CDR3 nucleotides read TGTGCCAGCAGCCCCGGGACAGGGCGTCCCAATGAGCAGTTCTTC. Amino acids: CASSPGTGRPNEQFF.

V and J are TRBV20-1 and TRBJ2-1, with D possibly being TRBD2 (6 bases). Germline-derived CDR1 and CDR2 are DFQATT and SNEGSKA (reference sequence). The CDR3 sequence is 14 residues long. Deletions cut 3 bases from V and 4 bases from J, with 13 bases between. The CDR3 bases are TGCAGTGCTAGCCTGGCGGGGATTTACAATGAGCAGTTCTTC. It specifies CSASLAGIYNEQFF.

This clonotype was seen a few times. This chain joins TRBV7-3 and TRBJ2-1, with D tentatively TRBD2 (5 bases). Germline V gene lookup returns CDR1 SGHTA and CDR2 FQGTGA. The CDR3 is made up of 15 amino acids. Deletions cut 4 bases from V and 0 bases from J, with 10 bases between. The CDR3 sequence: CASSSGSNSYNEQFF. The CDR3 bases are TGTGCCAGCAGCTCGGGGAGTAACTCCTACAATGAGCAGTTCTTC.

The chain carries TRBV25-1 and TRBJ1-1; TRBD1 might be the D (5 bases). CDR3 length: 15 amino acids. Germline V gives CDR1 MGHDK, CDR2 SYGVNS. With 5 bases removed from V and 0 bases from J, the gap between germline ends came to 13 bases. The CDR3 DNA follows: TGTGCCAGCAGTCCATGGACACTCATGAACACTGAAGCTTTCTTT. Translation: CASSPWTLMNTEAFF.

This clonotype is labeled as medium-sized. This rearrangement joins TRBV5-1 to TRBJ2-2; D gene uncertain. V lost 6 bases to trimming and J lost 0 bases, with 9 bases between them. The CDR3 covers 14 residues. Germline values: CDR1 SGHRS, CDR2 YFSETQ. The CDR3 DNA reads as TGCGCCAGCACCTGGACGGCGAACACCGGGGAGCTGTTTTTT. Translating it yields CASTWTANTGELFF.

J is TRBJ2-2 and V is TRBV7-2; D uncertain. Trimming cost V 5 bases and J 6 bases, with 7 bases left between them. The CDR3 totals 12 residues. In germline, CDR1 is SGHTA, CDR2 FQGNSA. CDR3 residues: CASSIWSGELFF. For the CDR3, the DNA is TGTGCCAGCAGCATATGGTCCGGGGAGCTGTTTTTT.

This clonotype was seen ten or more times. The chain links TRBV12-5 to TRBJ1-1; 10 bases are shared with TRBD1. This CDR3 is 16 amino acids long. V dropped 6 bases and J dropped 6; count of bases not matched to a gene: 13. Germline V gene sequence: CDR1 LGHNT, CDR2 FRNRAP. In DNA form, the CDR3 reads TGTGCTAGTGGCTCTAAAACCCTCGGACAGGGGGCTGAAGCTTTCTTT. Protein sequence: CASGSKTLGQGAEAFF.

This clonotype was detected many times. V usage is TRBV6-6 and J usage is TRBJ1-5; 12 nucleotides match TRBD1. V shed 2 bases and J 6 bases; nucleotides not matched to a gene: 11. Germline V gives CDR1 MNHNY, CDR2 SVGAGI (reference sequence). The CDR3 is 18 residues long. The CDR3 region has the DNA TGTGCCAGCAGTTACCCACTAAGGTTGGGACAGGGGGCTCAGCCCCAGCATTTT. It encodes CASSYPLRLGQGAQPQHF.

This clonotype has more than one count but fewer than ten. This rearrangement joins TRBV7-8 to TRBJ2-1; 12 nucleotides agree with TRBD2. CDR1 and CDR2 (germline): SGHVS, FQNEAQ. J lost 9 bases, V lost 5 bases, and 14 bases had no gene match. This CDR3 has 17 amino acids. The chain's CDR3 is CASSSRLAGAHPTEQFF. DNA of the CDR3: TGTGCCAGCAGCAGCCGACTAGCGGGGGCGCACCCGACTGAGCAGTTCTTC.

This clonotype has ten or more counts. The V gene is TRBV15, the J gene TRBJ2-1; tentative D call: TRBD1 (5 bases). There are 16 residues in the CDR3. Trimming left V 5 bases short and J 3 bases short, with 17 bases between. From germline, CDR1 is LNHNV and CDR2 YYDKDF (reference sequence). This chain's CDR3 is CATSEGHVGRYNEQFF. CDR3 in DNA: TGTGCCACCAGCGAAGGACACGTTGGGCGCTACAATGAGCAGTTCTTC.

V usage is TRBV29-1 and J usage is TRBJ1-1; weak D call: TRBD1 (6 bases). From germline, CDR1 is SQVTM and CDR2 ANQGSEA. The ends were cut back, 7 bases at V and 8 bases at J, with 11 bases in the middle. This CDR3 spans 10 amino acids. The chain's CDR3 is CSGGDIEAFF. CDR3 nucleotides: TGCAGCGGCGGGGACATAGAAGCTTTCTTT.